One T cell receptor (beta chain) is described in this entry. This sample was included in a study of blood T cell repertoires in COVID-19. Background on the study: COVID-19 samples from acute and convalescent phases originated in the United States, Italy and Spain. The cDNA or gDNA used as material had been derived from T cells, B-cell-depleted T cells, or PBMCs.

The CDR3 contains 16 residues. The V segment lost 5 bases and the J segment 4 bases; nucleotides outside the gene matches: 7. Germline CDR1 and CDR2: SGHTA and FQGNSA. Per the study methods: Estimation of nucleated cell counts relied on the amplification of reference gene primers. The protocol was immunoSEQ multiplex PCR, while the TCRdb copy is restricted to in-frame clones and leaves out a portion. Clone size and the V and J calls come from that table; the DNA yielded D and trimming. The repertoire holds some 150,000 clones, with approximately 80% as singletons. This receptor was identified in a man aged 70 or older with acute or convalescent COVID-19. The chain links TRBV7-2 to TRBJ2-5; 13 bases line up with TRBD2. The sequencing sample was made of peripheral blood. CDR3 amino acids: CASSKTSGGGGETQYF. CDR3 nucleotide sequence: TGTGCCAGCAGCAAAACTAGCGGGGGGGGAGGAGAGACCCAGTACTTC.